This TCR beta chain was sequenced during a study of blood T cells in healthy people across ages. The authors ran a second PCR of about 7 to 11 cycles using a sample-barcoded 5' primer and a J-beta primer mix. Each TCR beta cDNA got a 12-nucleotide random molecular identifier. In TCRdb, the 5' RACE reads were re-called with MiXCR into one record per CDR3 protein. The repertoire holds more than 900,000 distinct CDR3 sequences, with roughly 29% as singletons. Between the trimmed V and J ends, which lost 6 bases and 3 bases, there was a span of 12 bases. The CDR3 is made up of 14 amino acids. This same sample was also part of a study on T cells of mothers and their children.

This sequence was found in a woman in her thirties or forties in good health. Sequenced sample: blood. The chain couples TRBV12-3 or TRBV12-4 to TRBJ1-5, with D unclear. The CDR3 coding sequence is TGTGCCAGCAGCCGAGTGGTTCTCAATCAGCCCCAGCATTTT. Amino acids: CASSRVVLNQPQHF.